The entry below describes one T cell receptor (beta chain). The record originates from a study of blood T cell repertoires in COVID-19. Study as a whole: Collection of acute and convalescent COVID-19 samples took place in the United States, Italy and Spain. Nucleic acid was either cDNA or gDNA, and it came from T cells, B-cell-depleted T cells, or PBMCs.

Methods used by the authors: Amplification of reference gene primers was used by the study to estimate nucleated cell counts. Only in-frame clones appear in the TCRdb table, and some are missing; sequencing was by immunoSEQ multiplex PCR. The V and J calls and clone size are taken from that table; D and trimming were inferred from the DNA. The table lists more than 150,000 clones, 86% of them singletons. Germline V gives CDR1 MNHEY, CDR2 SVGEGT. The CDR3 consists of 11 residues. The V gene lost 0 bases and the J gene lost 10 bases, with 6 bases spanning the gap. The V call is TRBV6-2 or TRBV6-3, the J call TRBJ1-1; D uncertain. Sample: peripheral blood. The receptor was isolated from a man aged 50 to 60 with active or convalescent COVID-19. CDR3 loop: CASSYSRAAFF. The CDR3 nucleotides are TGTGCCAGCAGTTACTCGAGAGCAGCTTTCTTT.